This passage covers 26 T cell receptor beta chains from one sample sequenced in a study of cytomegalovirus exposure and HLA in healthy donors. The PCR used 60 Vbeta and 13 Jbeta primers. Using immunoSEQ multiplex PCR, the repertoire was profiled, and TCRdb retains in-frame clones only, with some absent. The data show approximately 130,000 clones, just over 70% seen once. The sample comprised PBMCs. The source is a woman aged 60-75 years in good health and CMV-seropositive.

CDR3: CASSLRRGNTEAFF. In DNA form, the CDR3 reads TGTGCCAGCAGCCTACGCAGGGGAAACACTGAAGCTTTCTTT. The chain joins TRBV6-5 to TRBJ1-1, with a weak D call TRBD1 (6 bases). The CDR3 totals 14 residues. Trimming took 6 bases from V and 2 from J, leaving 13 bases between them. CDR1 and CDR2 from the germline V gene are MNHEY and SVGAGI.

The rearrangement links TRBV29-1 to TRBJ2-1; maybe TRBD2 (7 bases). CDR3 length: 15 amino acids. The ends were cut back, 1 base at V and 6 bases at J, with 16 bases in the middle. The germline V gene encodes CDR1 SQVTM and CDR2 ANQGSEA. CDR3 sequence (DNA): TGCAGCGTTGAAGCACGGGCGGGGGCAGGCAATGAGCAGTTCTTC. Residues: CSVEARAGAGNEQFF.

The rearrangement links TRBV9 to TRBJ2-3; 8 nucleotides match TRBD2. The CDR3 covers 15 residues. Germline V lookup: CDR1 SGDLS, CDR2 YYNGEE. J gave up 4 bases and V 4 bases, and 8 bases lay outside the gene matches. The CDR3 loop is CASSRGGLVSDTQYF. The CDR3 DNA is TGTGCCAGCAGCCGGGGGGGCCTTGTGTCAGATACGCAGTATTTT.

The CDR3 DNA is TGCAGCGCTACAATCGACACCTCTGGAAACACCATATATTTT. Protein product: CSATIDTSGNTIYF. This chain links TRBV29-1 with TRBJ1-3; no firm D call. Germline CDR1 reads SQVTM; CDR2 reads ANQGSEA. The CDR3 sequence is 14 residues long. V was clipped by 7 bases and J by 0 bases, with 13 bases between them.

This rearrangement joins TRBV6-6 to TRBJ2-5; 10 bases agree with TRBD2. The J call is uncertain, as TRBJ2-7 better fits the DNA end. The CDR3 covers 15 residues. The germline CDR1 and CDR2 sequences are MNHNY and SVGAGI (reference sequence). The CDR3 DNA reads as TGTGCCAGCAGAAAGGAGCGGGGGGGCACCTACGAGCAGTACTTC. Its translation: CASRKERGGTYEQYF.

The genes are TRBV10-3 and TRBJ2-1; weak D call: TRBD1 (5 bases). CDR3 length equals 13 residues. Germline V gene sequence: CDR1 ENHRY, CDR2 SYGVKD. With 6 bases removed from V and 5 bases from J, the gap between germline ends came to 11 bases. The CDR3 reads CAIRIDRDNEQFF. The CDR3 DNA follows: TGTGCCATCAGAATAGACAGAGACAATGAGCAGTTCTTC.

This clone was observed a handful of times. This chain uses TRBV6-5 with TRBJ2-7, with 10 bases identical to TRBD1. The CDR3 covers 15 residues. V was clipped by 4 bases and J by 3 bases; unmatched bases: 6. Germline CDR1 MNHEY, CDR2 SVGAGI. The CDR3 spells CASSFRDRGVYEQYF. CDR3 in DNA: TGTGCCAGCAGTTTCCGGGACAGGGGTGTCTACGAGCAGTACTTC.

V is TRBV6-1 and J is TRBJ1-4; D unclear. The CDR3 length is 13 residues. Germline CDR1 reads MNHNS; CDR2 reads SASEGT. V lost 5 bases and J 8 bases, leaving 12 bases between the germline ends. The CDR3, as DNA: TGTGCCAGCAGTCTCGCCCTGAGGGAAAAACTGTTTTTT. Protein product: CASSLALREKLFF.

The chain has TRBV18 and TRBJ2-5; D gene uncertain. From germline, CDR1 is KGHSH and CDR2 LQKENI. Trimming stripped 4 bases from V and 3 bases from J, with 9 bases between. The CDR3 contains 13 residues. The CDR3 coding sequence is TGTGCCAGCTCACGCAACAGAGAAGAGACCCAGTACTTC. This translates into CASSRNREETQYF.

The chain uses TRBV6-5 and TRBJ1-2; D is ambiguous. Germline loops: CDR1 MNHEY, CDR2 SVGAGI. Trimming took off 5 bases at V and 2 bases at J, with 9 bases between the two ends. The CDR3 totals 13 residues. The CDR3 region has the DNA TGTGCCAGCAGTCCCGGGATCAACTATGGCTACACCTTC. This codes for CASSPGINYGYTF.

This clone has just one count. This chain connects TRBV4-1 to TRBJ2-2, with D tentatively TRBD1 (6 bases). The CDR3 runs 15 residues. CDR1 MGHRA and CDR2 YSYEKL come from the germline V gene. V was clipped by 1 base and J by 5 bases, with 11 bases between them. The CDR3 nucleotides are TGCGCCAGCAGCCAAGTGGACAGTATTACCGGGGAGCTGTTTTTT. Protein: CASSQVDSITGELFF.

This chain connects TRBV5-1 to TRBJ1-1, with a tentative D call TRBD1 (6 bases). Germline CDR1 reads SGHRS; CDR2 reads YFSETQ. The V end lost 2 bases, the J end lost 4 bases, and 15 bases lay between the germline ends. The CDR3 is 15 amino acids. This CDR3 reads CASSFAGGGGTEAFF. In DNA, the CDR3 is TGCGCCAGCAGCTTCGCGGGGGGCGGGGGCACTGAAGCTTTCTTT.

This sequence joins TRBV7-2 and TRBJ2-7, with 12 bases aligning to TRBD2. The V gene end was trimmed by 4 bases and the J gene end by 0 bases; junction bases not matched to a gene: 7. Germline CDR1 is SGHTA and CDR2 is FQGNSA. The CDR3 runs to 17 residues. CDR3 in amino acids: CASSYGLAGRHSYEQYF. The CDR3 bases are TGTGCCAGCAGCTACGGACTAGCGGGGAGACACTCCTACGAGCAGTACTTC.

The chain is built from TRBV19 and TRBJ1-5; a possible D gene is TRBD1 (5 bases). Trimming left V 4 bases short and J 2 bases short, with 12 bases between. The CDR3 is 15 amino acids. Germline CDR1 LNHDA, CDR2 SQIVND (reference sequence). This CDR3 reads CASSTPGMGNQPQHF. In nucleotides, the CDR3 is TGTGCCAGTAGTACCCCAGGGATGGGCAATCAGCCCCAGCATTTT.

Concerning this clone itself: In the same sample, other DNA sequences code for this CDR3. This CDR3 reads CASSLALANVNEQFF. Here the CDR3 DNA reads TGTGCCAGCAGCTTAGCGCTAGCGAATGTCAATGAGCAGTTCTTC. V gene TRBV13 combines with J gene TRBJ2-1, with D maybe TRBD2 (6 bases). The germline CDR1 and CDR2 sequences are PRHDT and FYEKMQ (reference sequence). V lost 1 base, J lost 6 bases, and 13 bases lay in between. CDR3 length equals 15 residues.

The rearrangement uses TRBV5-6 and TRBJ1-1; no reliable D call. Germline CDR1 and CDR2: SGHDT and YYEEEE. V dropped 2 bases and J dropped 6 bases, with 5 bases sitting between them. This CDR3 has 11 residues. DNA for the CDR3: TGTGCCAGCAGCTTAGTAGCTGAAGCTTTCTTT. It is translated as CASSLVAEAFF.

The genes are TRBV19 and TRBJ2-5; 11 nucleotides match TRBD2. The J call may not be correct, given that the DNA end is closer to TRBJ2-7. In germline, CDR1 is LNHDA, CDR2 SQIVND (reference sequence). CDR3 size: 15 residues. The CDR3 is CASSIETSGVSEQYF. CDR3 bases: TGTGCCAGTAGTATAGAGACTAGCGGGGTCTCCGAGCAGTACTTC.

The chain couples TRBV6-1 to TRBJ1-1; 7 positions match TRBD1. CDR1 and CDR2 (germline): MNHNS, SASEGT. The CDR3 loop spans 14 amino acids. J was trimmed by 2 bases and V by 7 bases; bases with no gene match: 7. CDR3 bases: TGTGCCAGCACCCTCGCAGGGGGTAACACTGAAGCTTTCTTT. Its translation is CASTLAGGNTEAFF.

Remarks on this clone: The sample carries other DNA sequences with the same CDR3. The rearrangement links TRBV7-3 to TRBJ2-1; D remains ambiguous. Germline lookup yields CDR1 SGHTA and CDR2 FQGTGA. The CDR3 spans 11 residues. Trimming removed 4 bases at V and 8 bases at J, with 6 bases between. CDR3 sequence (DNA): TGTGCCAGCAGCTCGTCGGATGAGCAGTTCTTC. Residues: CASSSSDEQFF.

The rearrangement uses TRBV2 and TRBJ1-4; D is possibly TRBD1 (6 bases). The ends were cut back, 5 bases at V and 8 bases at J, with 18 bases in the middle. The CDR3 spans 15 residues. Germline CDR1 is SNHLY and CDR2 is FYNNEI. CDR3 sequence reads: CASSNLQGVDEKLFF. The CDR3 DNA follows: TGTGCCAGCAGTAACCTACAGGGAGTTGACGAAAAACTGTTTTTT.

This rearrangement joins TRBV5-5 to TRBJ2-7; TRBD1 agrees at 7 bases. After removal of 0 bases from V and 0 bases from J, the junction contained 6 bases not matched to a gene. Germline CDR1 and CDR2: SGHKS and YYEKEE (reference sequence). There are 16 residues in the CDR3. The CDR3 sequence: CASSLGAGGSSYEQYF. In nucleotides, the CDR3 is TGTGCCAGCAGCTTGGGTGCAGGGGGATCCTCCTACGAGCAGTACTTC.

V and J are TRBV28 and TRBJ2-7; 7 bases map to TRBD1. V shed 6 bases and J 2 bases; nucleotides not matched to a gene: 7. CDR1 MDHEN and CDR2 SYDVKM come from the germline V gene. This CDR3 comprises 14 residues. The CDR3 bases are TGTGCCAGCAGGCATCCCGACAGGGCCTACGAGCAGTACTTC. It codes for CASRHPDRAYEQYF. Supplemented by reference TRBV28 and TRBJ2-7, the full variable domain reads DVKVTQSSRYLVKRTGEKVFLECVQDMDHENMFWYRQDPGLGLRLIYFSYDVKMKEKGDIPEGYSVSREKKERFSLILESASTNQTSMYLCASRHPDRAYEQYFGPGTRLTVT.

The rearrangement joins TRBV6-5 to TRBJ1-3; D is ambiguous. This CDR3 has 16 amino acids. V was shortened by 1 base and J by 0 bases, with 10 bases between the two germline ends. CDR1 MNHEY and CDR2 SVGAGI come from the germline V gene. The CDR3 loop reads CASSYWGDSSGNTIYF. The CDR3 region has the DNA TGTGCCAGCAGTTACTGGGGAGACTCCTCTGGAAACACCATATATTTT.

The rearrangement links TRBV7-3 to TRBJ2-7; D ambiguous. Deletions cut 1 base from V and 0 bases from J, with 10 bases between. The CDR3 runs to 15 residues. Germline V CDR1 and CDR2: SGHTA, FQGTGA. The CDR3 DNA reads TGTGCCAGCAGCTTAAACCCCGGAGTCTCCTACGAGCAGTACTTC. This translates into CASSLNPGVSYEQYF.

V usage is TRBV15 and J usage is TRBJ1-2; TRBD1 aligns across 7 bases. This CDR3 is built from 16 residues. Germline lookup yields CDR1 LNHNV and CDR2 YYDKDF (reference sequence). J lost 2 bases, V lost 3 bases, and 9 bases had no gene match. The DNA of the CDR3 is TGTGCCACCAGCAGGAGGGGGACAGATGGGAACTATGGCTACACCTTC. Protein sequence: CATSRRGTDGNYGYTF.

The chain carries TRBV2 and TRBJ2-2; 9 nucleotides align to TRBD2. V trimming: 2 bases; J trimming: 8 bases; junction bases outside the gene matches: 6. The CDR3 is 15 amino acids. CDR1 and CDR2 (germline): SNHLY, FYNNEI. The CDR3 DNA follows: TGTGCCAGCAGTGAAATAGCGGGGGCCGCTGGGGAGCTGTTTTTT. Translation gives CASSEIAGAAGELFF. Variable domain in full (rest from reference TRBV2 and TRBJ2-2): EPEVTQTPSHQVTQMGQEVILRCVPISNHLYFYWYRQILGQKVEFLVSFYNNEISEKSEIFDDQFSVERPDGSNFTLKIRSTKLEDSAMYFCASSEIAGAAGELFFGEGSRLTVL.